This T cell receptor beta chain was sequenced during a study of radiation and T cells in renal cell carcinoma. Per the germline V gene, CDR1 is MNHEY and CDR2 is SMNVEV (reference sequence). The V end was cut by 7 bases, the J end by 3 bases, with 13 bases between. The CDR3 is made up of 15 amino acids. Clones were sequenced by immunoSEQ multiplex PCR, and TCRdb holds only the in-frame ones, with some missing. The sample has about 150,000 clones; 88% are singletons. Regarding time point: baseline pretreatment blood. Noted treatment: 15 Gy SBRT to primary tumor, nephrectomy 4 weeks later. This clone was seen a few times.

The input for sequencing was blood, taken from a patient whose treatment included radiotherapy and nephrectomy. This TCR was recovered from a woman in her seventies with renal cell carcinoma. V and J are TRBV27 and TRBJ1-6, with D possibly being TRBD1 (5 bases). CDR3 nucleotides: TGTGCCAGCACCCCCGTAGGGGTCTATAATTCACCCCTCCACTTT. Translated: CASTPVGVYNSPLHF.